The 28 T cell receptor beta chains given below trace back to one sample, sequenced in a study of blood T cells in healthy people across ages. A sample-barcoded 5' primer and a J-beta primer mix were used in a second PCR of roughly 7 to 11 cycles. TCRdb re-called the 5' RACE reads with MiXCR, one entry per CDR3 protein. The sample has around 1,800,000 distinct CDR3 sequences, roughly two fifths seen once. Sequencing was carried out using blood. The receptors stem from a human donor in good health.

V and J are TRBV15 and TRBJ1-2, with 9 bases matching TRBD1. The CDR3 consists of 14 residues. Germline V gene lookup returns CDR1 LNHNV and CDR2 YYDKDF (reference sequence). With 8 bases clipped from V and 2 bases from J, the junction kept 6 bases outside the gene matches. The CDR3 protein is CATSQGAWNYGYTF. CDR3 DNA sequence: TGTGCCACCTCACAGGGGGCATGGAACTATGGCTACACCTTC. Complete variable domain (other parts from reference TRBV15 and TRBJ1-2): DAMVIQNPRYQVTQFGKPVTLSCSQTLNHNVMYWYQQKSSQAPKLLFHYYDKDFNNEADTPDNFQSRRPNTSFCFLDIRSPGLGDTAMYLCATSQGAWNYGYTFGSGTRLTVV.

The chain links TRBV10-3 to TRBJ2-7; 9 bases agree with TRBD2. V lost 9 bases and J lost 5; bases outside the gene matches: 11. CDR1 and CDR2 from the germline V gene are ENHRY and SYGVKD. The CDR3 spans 14 residues. The CDR3 protein is CAIQNLAGRDEQYF. CDR3 in DNA: TGTGCCATACAGAACCTAGCGGGGCGGGACGAGCAGTACTTC.

The chain is built from TRBV28 and TRBJ2-7; D call uncertain. CDR3 length equals 14 residues. V was cut by 4 bases and J by 6 bases, with 16 bases left in between. CDR1 and CDR2 from the germline V gene are MDHEN and SYDVKM. CDR3 sequence reads: CASSSRTPLFEQYF. The CDR3 DNA sequence: TGTGCCAGCAGTTCACGGACCCCACTTTTCGAGCAGTACTTC.

This clonotype has a handful of counts. The chain employs TRBV7-2 and TRBJ2-6; unclear D gene. The CDR3 consists of 17 residues. Deletions cut 2 bases from V and 0 bases from J, with 11 bases between. Per germline, CDR1 SGHTA and CDR2 FQGNSA. The CDR3 protein is CASSLRARSSGANVLTF. CDR3 DNA: TGTGCCAGCAGCTTAAGGGCTCGAAGCTCTGGGGCCAACGTCCTGACTTTC.

The chain uses TRBV7-2 and TRBJ2-3; D is perhaps TRBD1 (6 bases). V lost 1 base, J lost 6 bases, and 14 bases lay in between. The CDR3 length is 15 residues. Germline assignment: CDR1 SGHTA and CDR2 FQGNSA. CDR3 residues: CASSLVGGHGDTQYF. The CDR3 nucleotides read TGTGCCAGCAGCTTAGTTGGGGGCCATGGGGATACGCAGTATTTT.

Concerning this clonotype: A junction boundary mismatches the germline segment, possibly from a read error. V is TRBV29-1 and J is TRBJ2-3; tentatively, D is TRBD2 (5 bases). This CDR3 comprises 12 residues. The germline gives CDR1 SQVTM, CDR2 ANQGSEA. The CDR3 sequence: CSVEGLGDAQYF. The CDR3 DNA reads as TGCAGCGTTGAAGGTTTGGGAGATGCGCAGTATTTT.

This clonotype occurred many times. The chain combines TRBV4-2 with TRBJ2-5; the D call may be TRBD1 or TRBD2 (5 bases each). With 2 bases removed from V and 5 bases from J, the gap between germline ends came to 15 bases. CDR1 is LGHNA and CDR2 is YNFKEQ in the germline V gene. This CDR3 comprises 15 residues. CDR3 nucleotides: TGTGCCAGCAGCCAAAGCCGAGGGACCGCGGAGACCCAGTACTTC. It yields the protein CASSQSRGTAETQYF.

The chain recombines TRBV6-2 or TRBV6-3 with TRBJ2-7, with TRBD1 matching over 7 bases. CDR3 length: 16 amino acids. The germline V gene encodes CDR1 MNHEY and CDR2 SVGEGT. The V and J ends lost 5 bases and 1 base, in that order; junction bases with no gene match: 11. For the CDR3, the DNA is TGTGCCAGCAGTACAGAGACAGGGTTCGCTTCCTACGAGCAGTACTTC. As protein: CASSTETGFASYEQYF.

This clonotype was seen just once. This CDR3 reads CASSQGRLVAFF. The CDR3 nucleotides are TGTGCCAGCAGCCAAGGACGGCTGGTGGCGTTCTTC. This chain connects TRBV14 to TRBJ2-1; no firm D call. CDR1 SGHDN and CDR2 FVKESK come from the germline V gene. This CDR3 is 12 amino acids long. The V and J ends lost 1 base and 15 bases respectively, with 13 bases between them.

This clonotype was observed a handful of times. The genes are TRBV6-5 and TRBJ1-1, with 9 bases identical to TRBD1. Germline CDR1 and CDR2: MNHEY and SVGAGI. The CDR3 totals 15 residues. The V and J ends lost 0 bases and 4 bases, in that order; junction bases with no gene match: 3. The CDR3 DNA reads as TGTGCCAGCAGTTACTCAGGGACAGGGAGCACTGAAGCTTTCTTT. Protein product: CASSYSGTGSTEAFF.

This clonotype was seen a handful of times. V gene TRBV29-1 combines with J gene TRBJ1-2, with D perhaps TRBD1 (5 bases). V lost 4 bases, J lost 2 bases, and 11 bases lay in between. Germline V lookup: CDR1 SQVTM, CDR2 ANQGSEA. The CDR3 length is 13 residues. CDR3 DNA sequence: TGCAGCGTTGGCCAGGGATGGAACTATGGCTACACCTTC. It encodes CSVGQGWNYGYTF.

To note about this clonotype: One junction end does not reproduce the germline sequence, and a read error may be involved. The rearrangement links TRBV7-2 to TRBJ1-2, with D hard to call. Germline CDR1 and CDR2: SGHTA and FQGNSA. This CDR3 contains 11 residues. CDR3 sequence reads: CASGANCGYTF. As DNA, the CDR3 is TGTGCCAGCGGAGCTAACTGTGGCTACACCTTC.

This chain uses TRBV20-1 with TRBJ1-2; tentative D call: TRBD1 (6 bases). Trimming stripped 0 bases from V and 4 bases from J, with 15 bases between. CDR3 length: 15 residues. Germline values: CDR1 DFQATT, CDR2 SNEGSKA (reference sequence). The CDR3 DNA follows: TGCAGTGCTAGAGATCGGGGGGCCCTCGCCTATGGCTACACCTTC. Translation: CSARDRGALAYGYTF.

This clonotype was seen a handful of times. The rearrangement joins TRBV6-2 or TRBV6-3 to TRBJ2-5; TRBD2 matches at 11 bases. The end of the DNA fits TRBJ2-1 better, so the J call may be wrong. Germline V lookup: CDR1 MNHEY, CDR2 SVGEGT. CDR3 length: 14 amino acids. The CDR3 DNA sequence: TGTGCCAGCAATCGACTAGCGGGGACAGAGACCCAGTTCTTC. Its protein product is CASNRLAGTETQFF.

This clonotype was seen a few times. This chain joins TRBV24-1 and TRBJ2-4, with 10 bases lining up with TRBD1. Trimming removed 0 bases from V and 2 bases from J; junction bases left unmatched: 6. The CDR3 loop spans 18 amino acids. Germline V CDR1 and CDR2: KGHDR, SFDVKD. DNA of the CDR3: TGTGCCACCAGTGATTTGAAGGGACAGGGGAGTACCAAAAACATTCAGTACTTC. Its translation is CATSDLKGQGSTKNIQYF.

A remark on this clonotype: With a much larger clone just one base away, this may be a read error. The V call is TRBV24-1, the J call TRBJ1-2; no clear D. CDR3 length: 12 residues. Trimming cost V 2 bases and J 7 bases, with 7 bases left between them. Per the germline V gene, CDR1 is KGHDR and CDR2 is SFDVKD. As DNA, the CDR3 is TGTGCCACCAGTGATTCCGTTTTTGGCTACACCTTC. Translated: CATSDSVFGYTF.

This clonotype has a handful of counts. The rearrangement joins TRBV20-1 to TRBJ1-1; TRBD1 might be the D (5 bases). CDR1 and CDR2 (germline): DFQATT, SNEGSKA (reference sequence). Trimming took off 3 bases at V and 4 bases at J, with 18 bases between the two ends. This CDR3 comprises 15 residues. For the CDR3, the DNA is TGCAGTGCTAGGGCTCCCGGGACGGCCGTCACTGAAGCTTTCTTT. Its protein product is CSARAPGTAVTEAFF.

V gene TRBV4-1 combines with J gene TRBJ1-5; D remains unclear. The CDR3 runs 15 residues. V gave up 3 bases and J gave up 1 base, with 10 bases separating them. Germline V lookup: CDR1 MGHRA, CDR2 YSYEKL. DNA for the CDR3: TGCGCCAGCAGCCAGTTGCTCTTGAGCAATCAGCCCCAGCATTTT. Its translation is CASSQLLLSNQPQHF.

The chain couples TRBV6-4 to TRBJ1-6; D possibly corresponds to TRBD1 (6 bases). This CDR3 is built from 14 residues. CDR1 is MRHNA, CDR2 SNTAGT, per germline. V lost 6 bases and J 10 bases, leaving 16 bases between the germline ends. CDR3 in DNA: TGTGCCAGCAGGGAACAGGGAGAAGGCTCACCCCTCCACTTT. Translating it yields CASREQGEGSPLHF.

This clonotype was recorded a few times. The rearrangement uses TRBV4-1 and TRBJ2-3; the D is unclear. The CDR3 consists of 17 residues. The V end lost 0 bases, the J end lost 0 bases, and 13 bases lay between the germline ends. From germline, CDR1 is MGHRA and CDR2 YSYEKL. CDR3 protein: CASSQDTSRPSTDTQYF. The DNA for the CDR3 is TGCGCCAGCAGCCAAGATACTTCTCGACCTAGCACAGATACGCAGTATTTT.

This clonotype was detected many times. The chain employs TRBV7-9 and TRBJ1-4; no firm D call. Between the trimmed V and J ends, which lost 4 bases and 8 bases, there was a span of 5 bases. Germline loops: CDR1 SEHNR, CDR2 FQNEAQ (reference sequence). This CDR3 is 11 amino acids long. CDR3 residues: CASSSQEKLFF. The CDR3 DNA reads as TGTGCCAGCAGCTCCCAGGAAAAACTGTTTTTT.

The table lists this clonotype with a few counts. The J gene is TRBJ1-6, the V gene TRBV6-5; TRBD1 matches 7 bases. The CDR3 has 18 residues. V lost 0 bases to trimming and J lost 6 bases; unmatched junction nucleotides: 11. Per the germline V gene, CDR1 is MNHEY and CDR2 is SVGAGI. CDR3 sequence reads: CASSYSKLLGTVNSPLHF. CDR3 sequence (DNA): TGTGCCAGCAGTTACTCGAAGCTGCTCGGGACAGTTAATTCACCCCTCCACTTT.

This clonotype turned up a few times. The chain carries TRBV2 and TRBJ2-7, with TRBD1 matching over 9 bases. CDR3 size: 15 residues. V was pared by 6 bases and J by 5 bases, with 11 bases of the junction left unmatched. The germline CDR1 and CDR2 sequences are SNHLY and FYNNEI. DNA of the CDR3: TGTGCCAGCAGACCGGCTGGGACAGGGTTAGACGAGCAGTACTTC. Encoded protein: CASRPAGTGLDEQYF.

This chain joins TRBV7-8 and TRBJ2-5; no firm D call. V was clipped by 4 bases and J by 0 bases, with 9 bases between them. This CDR3 is 14 amino acids long. Germline V CDR1 and CDR2: SGHVS, FQNEAQ. CDR3: CASSYWTYQETQYF. DNA for the CDR3: TGTGCCAGCAGCTATTGGACGTACCAAGAGACCCAGTACTTC.

The chain has TRBV5-6 and TRBJ1-1; TRBD1 matches at 7 bases. V was pared by 4 bases and J by 4 bases, with 13 bases of the junction left unmatched. CDR3 size: 16 residues. Germline-derived CDR1 and CDR2 are SGHDT and YYEEEE. This CDR3 reads CASSLGIQGIRTEAFF. In DNA, the CDR3 is TGTGCCAGCAGCCTGGGGATACAGGGGATTCGCACTGAAGCTTTCTTT.

This clonotype was seen at least ten times. This chain uses TRBV10-3 with TRBJ2-3, with 12 nucleotides matching TRBD2. Germline trimming cut 7 bases from V and 2 bases from J; bases unmatched to any gene: 7. Germline loops: CDR1 ENHRY, CDR2 SYGVKD. The CDR3 length is 16 residues. CDR3 DNA: TGTGCCATCACCCCCGGACTAGCGGGGTACACAGATACGCAGTATTTT. Encoded protein: CAITPGLAGYTDTQYF.

This chain uses TRBV2 with TRBJ2-2; D gene ambiguous. Germline CDR1 SNHLY, CDR2 FYNNEI. V shed 7 bases and J shed 6 bases, with 9 bases lying between them. The CDR3 extends over 12 amino acids. The CDR3 region has the DNA TGTGCCAGCACACAATCAGCCGGGGAGCTGTTTTTT. This encodes CASTQSAGELFF.

Remarks on this clonotype: A junction end diverges from the germline sequence, so it may reflect a read error. The chain links TRBV12-3 or TRBV12-4 to TRBJ1-1; 7 bases align to TRBD1. This CDR3 has 13 residues. The CDR3 protein is CASSSTGYTEASF. The CDR3 DNA sequence: TGTGCCAGCAGTTCGACAGGGTATACTGAAGCTTCCTTT.